This T cell receptor (beta chain) was sequenced during a study of T-cell reconstitution after alpha-beta-depleted transplantation in children. Germline V gene data show CDR1 as DFQATT and CDR2 as SNEGSKA (reference sequence). CDR3 length: 16 amino acids. As to this clonotype: The antigen is unknown. A much larger clonotype is one base distant, so this may be a read error.

Notes on the study in general: Several hundred expanded graft clones reportedly were the source of alpha-beta T cells about two months after transplant. T cells produced anew were the main source of T-cell counts and diversity one year after transplant. Some patients owed their high day-60 TCRbeta diversity to surviving recipient T cells and thymic progenitors.

It was with unique molecular identifiers that the TCRbeta library was prepared. TCRdb fed the PCR reads into MiXCR, producing one record per CDR3 protein. The profile shows about 260,000 distinct CDR3 sequences, roughly 10% of them singletons. The input for sequencing was peripheral blood, taken 180 days after TCRalphabeta/CD19-depleted stem cell transplant. The rearrangement uses TRBV20-1 and TRBJ2-1, with 7 bases that match TRBD2. The origin of this receptor is a male patient between 2 and 9 years old who had a stem cell transplant for chronic granulomatous disease, so the T cells may come from the graft donor. The CDR3, as DNA: TGCTGTGCTAGAGAACTGGGAGGGAGAAGCTTCAGGGAGCAGTTCTTC. This sequence encodes CCARELGGRSFREQFF.